A single sample gave rise to the 8 T cell receptor beta chains below, sequenced in a study of shared T cell receptors in the human thymus. Assay used: immunoSEQ multiplex PCR; TCRdb lists only in-frame clones, some missing. The table includes some 700,000 clones, around nine tenths detected once. These data also formed part of another study, on human thymus T cells.

Material: thymocytes. Receptors were obtained from a boy in the first two years of life with a congenital heart defect.

The chain carries TRBV5-6 and TRBJ1-1; 9 bases fit TRBD1. The CDR3 sequence is 13 residues long. Looked up from germline, CDR1 is SGHDT and CDR2 is YYEEEE. V trimming: 4 bases; J trimming: 3 bases; junction bases outside the gene matches: 1. CDR3 amino acids: CASSRDRDTEAFF. The CDR3 coding sequence is TGTGCCAGCAGCCGGGACAGGGACACTGAAGCTTTCTTT.

The chain uses TRBV6-4 and TRBJ1-2, with D maybe TRBD1 (5 bases). Germline V gene sequence: CDR1 MRHNA, CDR2 SNTAGT. CDR3 length equals 12 residues. V was clipped by 4 bases and J by 10 bases, with 13 bases between them. The CDR3 DNA is TGTGCCAGCAGTGGCTTTCAGGGCGCCTACACCTTC. Amino acid sequence: CASSGFQGAYTF.

This sequence joins TRBV11-2 and TRBJ2-7; weak D call: TRBD2 (7 bases). CDR3 length: 18 amino acids. The V end lost 2 bases, the J end lost 2 bases, and 22 bases lay between the germline ends. Germline loops: CDR1 SGHAT, CDR2 FQNNGV. In DNA, the CDR3 is TGTGCCAGCAGCTTACTCGGTGGGGGGGGCGTGAGACCCTACGAGCAGTACTTC. It specifies CASSLLGGGGVRPYEQYF. Together with reference TRBV11-2 and TRBJ2-7, the CDR3 gives the full variable domain: EAGVAQSPRYKIIEKRQSVAFWCNPISGHATLYWYQQILGQGPKLLIQFQNNGVVDDSQLPKDRFSAERLKGVDSTLKIQPAKLEDSAVYLCASSLLGGGGVRPYEQYFGPGTRLTVT.

The genes are TRBV27 and TRBJ1-1; D remains ambiguous. Deletions cut 5 bases from V and 5 bases from J, with 9 bases between. This CDR3 has 12 residues. Germline V gene sequence: CDR1 MNHEY, CDR2 SMNVEV (reference sequence). For the CDR3, the DNA is TGTGCCAGCAGTCCGTCAGGTACTGAAGCTTTCTTT. As protein: CASSPSGTEAFF.

The chain joins TRBV7-9 to TRBJ2-5, with no clear D. V shed 1 base and J shed 5 bases, with 11 bases lying between them. The CDR3 is 14 residues long. The V gene's germline CDR1 is SEHNR and CDR2 FQNEAQ (reference sequence). CDR3 nucleotides: TGTGCCAGCAGCTTAGGGCTACCGAGGGAGACCCAGTACTTC. Protein product: CASSLGLPRETQYF.

This clone was detected only once. The chain uses TRBV4-3 and TRBJ2-7, with TRBD2 matching over 8 bases. Per the germline V gene, CDR1 is LGHNA and CDR2 is YSLEER. This CDR3 region has 16 residues. With V trimmed by 0 bases and J by 2 bases, 6 bases remained unmatched. The CDR3 sequence: CASSQERTSPTYEQYF. The CDR3 region has the DNA TGCGCCAGCAGCCAAGAAAGGACTAGCCCTACCTACGAGCAGTACTTC.

This chain links TRBV7-2 with TRBJ2-7; 10 positions match TRBD2. The CDR3 is 12 residues long. The germline gives CDR1 SGHTA, CDR2 FQGNSA. J lost 12 bases, V lost 5 bases, and 7 bases had no gene match. CDR3 DNA: TGTGCCAGCAGCGTCACACTAGCGGGGCCGTACTTC. Amino acids: CASSVTLAGPYF.

Written as DNA, the CDR3 is TGCGCCAGCAGCAAGAGAGGGAGGGGGGCCCGGGAAGCTTTCTTT. It codes for CASSKRGRGAREAFF. The V and J genes are TRBV4-3 and TRBJ1-1, with D possibly being TRBD1 (6 bases). The germline V gene has CDR1 LGHNA and CDR2 YSLEER. The CDR3 has 15 amino acids. With 5 bases removed from V and 8 bases from J, the gap between germline ends came to 21 bases.